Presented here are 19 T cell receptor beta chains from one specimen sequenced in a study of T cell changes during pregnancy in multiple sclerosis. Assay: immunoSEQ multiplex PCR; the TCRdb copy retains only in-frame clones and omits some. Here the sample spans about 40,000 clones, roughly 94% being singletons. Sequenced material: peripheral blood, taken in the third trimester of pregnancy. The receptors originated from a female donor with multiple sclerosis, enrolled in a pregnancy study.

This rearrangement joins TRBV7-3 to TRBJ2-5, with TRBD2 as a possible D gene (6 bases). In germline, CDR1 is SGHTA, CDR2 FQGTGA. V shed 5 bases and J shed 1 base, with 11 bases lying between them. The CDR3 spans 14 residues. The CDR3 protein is CASSPGGTQETQYF. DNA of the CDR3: TGTGCCAGCAGCCCCGGAGGGACCCAAGAGACCCAGTACTTC.

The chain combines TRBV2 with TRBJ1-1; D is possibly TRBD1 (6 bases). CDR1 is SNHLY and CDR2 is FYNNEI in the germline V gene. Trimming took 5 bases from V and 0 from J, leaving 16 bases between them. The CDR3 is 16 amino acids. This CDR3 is CASSHWTVSMNTEAFF. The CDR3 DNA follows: TGTGCCAGCAGTCATTGGACAGTCTCCATGAACACTGAAGCTTTCTTT.

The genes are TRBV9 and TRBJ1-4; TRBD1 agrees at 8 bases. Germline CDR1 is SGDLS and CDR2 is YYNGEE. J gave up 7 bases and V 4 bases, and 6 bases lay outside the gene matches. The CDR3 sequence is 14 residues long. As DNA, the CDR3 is TGTGCCAGCAGCATAGGACAGGGCGGTGAAAAACTGTTTTTT. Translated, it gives CASSIGQGGEKLFF.

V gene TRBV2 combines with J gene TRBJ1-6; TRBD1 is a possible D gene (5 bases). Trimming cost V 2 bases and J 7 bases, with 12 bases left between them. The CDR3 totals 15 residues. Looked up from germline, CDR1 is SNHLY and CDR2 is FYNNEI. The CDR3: CASSERWEGNSPLHF. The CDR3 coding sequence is TGTGCCAGCAGTGAAAGATGGGAGGGGAATTCACCCCTCCACTTT.

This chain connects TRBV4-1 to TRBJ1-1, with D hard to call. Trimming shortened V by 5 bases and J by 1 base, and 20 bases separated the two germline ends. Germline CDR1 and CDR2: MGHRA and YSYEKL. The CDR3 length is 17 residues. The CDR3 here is CASSSVAGREGNTEAFF. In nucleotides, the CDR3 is TGCGCCAGCAGCTCAGTGGCGGGGAGGGAGGGGAACACTGAAGCTTTCTTT.

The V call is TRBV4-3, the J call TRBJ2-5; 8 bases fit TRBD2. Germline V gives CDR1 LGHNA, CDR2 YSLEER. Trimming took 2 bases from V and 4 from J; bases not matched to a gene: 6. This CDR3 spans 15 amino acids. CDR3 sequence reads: CASSQLLADGETQYF. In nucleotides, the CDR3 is TGCGCCAGCAGCCAACTACTAGCGGATGGAGAGACCCAGTACTTC.

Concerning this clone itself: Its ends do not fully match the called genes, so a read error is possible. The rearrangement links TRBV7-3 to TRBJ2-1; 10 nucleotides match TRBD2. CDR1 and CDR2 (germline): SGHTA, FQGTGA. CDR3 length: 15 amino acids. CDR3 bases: TGTGCCAGCAGCGTAACTAGCGGGACCTTCAATGAGCAGTTCTTC. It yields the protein CASSVTSGTFNEQFF.

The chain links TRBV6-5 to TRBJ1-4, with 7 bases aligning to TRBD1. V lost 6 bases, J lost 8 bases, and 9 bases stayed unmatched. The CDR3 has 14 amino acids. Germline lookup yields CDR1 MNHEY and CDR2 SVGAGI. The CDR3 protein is CASSRRGYEEKLFF. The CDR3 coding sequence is TGTGCCAGCAGCCGCAGGGGGTATGAAGAAAAACTGTTTTTT.

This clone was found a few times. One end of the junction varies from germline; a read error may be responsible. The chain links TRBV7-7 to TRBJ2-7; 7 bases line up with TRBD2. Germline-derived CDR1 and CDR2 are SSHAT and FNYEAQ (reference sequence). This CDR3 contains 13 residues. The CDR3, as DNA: TGTGCTAGCAGCTTAGGGGCGGGAGCCGAGCAGTACTTC. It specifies CASSLGAGAEQYF. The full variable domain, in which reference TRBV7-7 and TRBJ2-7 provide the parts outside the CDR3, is GAGVSQSPRYKVTKRGQDVTLRCDPISSHATLYWYQQALGQGPEFLTYFNYEAQPDKSGLPSDRFSAERPEGSISTLTIQRTEQRDSAMYRCASSLGAGAEQYFGPGTRLTVT.

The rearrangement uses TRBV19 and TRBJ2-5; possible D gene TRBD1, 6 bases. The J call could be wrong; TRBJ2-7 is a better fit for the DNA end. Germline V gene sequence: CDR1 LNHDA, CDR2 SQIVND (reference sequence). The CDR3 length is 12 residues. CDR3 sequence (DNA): TGTGCCAGTAGTATGAGGGGGAACGAGCAGTACTTC. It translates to CASSMRGNEQYF.

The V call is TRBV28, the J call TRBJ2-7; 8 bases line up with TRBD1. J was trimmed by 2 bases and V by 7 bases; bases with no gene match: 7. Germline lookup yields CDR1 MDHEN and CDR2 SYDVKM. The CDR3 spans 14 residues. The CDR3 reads CASNPTGAAYEQYF. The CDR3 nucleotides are TGTGCCAGCAACCCGACAGGGGCTGCCTACGAGCAGTACTTC.

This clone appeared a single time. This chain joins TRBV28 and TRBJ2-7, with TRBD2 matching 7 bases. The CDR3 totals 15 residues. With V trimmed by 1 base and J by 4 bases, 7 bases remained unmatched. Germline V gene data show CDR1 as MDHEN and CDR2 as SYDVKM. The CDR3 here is CASSLLSGGGYEQYF. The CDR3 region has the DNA TGTGCCAGCAGTTTATTGTCGGGAGGTGGGTACGAGCAGTACTTC. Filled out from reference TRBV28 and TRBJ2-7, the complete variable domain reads DVKVTQSSRYLVKRTGEKVFLECVQDMDHENMFWYRQDPGLGLRLIYFSYDVKMKEKGDIPEGYSVSREKKERFSLILESASTNQTSMYLCASSLLSGGGYEQYFGPGTRLTVT.

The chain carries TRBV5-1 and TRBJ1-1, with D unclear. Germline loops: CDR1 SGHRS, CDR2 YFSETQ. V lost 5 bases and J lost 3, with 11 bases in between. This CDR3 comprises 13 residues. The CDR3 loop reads CASRWVADTEAFF. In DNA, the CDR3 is TGCGCCAGCAGGTGGGTGGCGGACACTGAAGCTTTCTTT.

The CDR3 coding sequence is TGTGCCATCAGCGGGACGGGAGATGGCTACACCTTC. Translation: CAISGTGDGYTF. The J gene is TRBJ1-2, the V gene TRBV10-3; D possibly corresponds to TRBD1 (5 bases). The V gene lost 6 bases and the J gene lost 6 bases, with 11 bases spanning the gap. The CDR3 spans 12 residues. In germline, CDR1 is ENHRY, CDR2 SYGVKD.

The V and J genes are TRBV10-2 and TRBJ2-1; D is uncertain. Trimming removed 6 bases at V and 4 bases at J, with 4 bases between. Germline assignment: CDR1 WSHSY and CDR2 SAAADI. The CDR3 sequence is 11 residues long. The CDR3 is CASSVYNEQFF. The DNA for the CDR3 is TGCGCCAGCAGCGTGTACAATGAGCAGTTCTTC.

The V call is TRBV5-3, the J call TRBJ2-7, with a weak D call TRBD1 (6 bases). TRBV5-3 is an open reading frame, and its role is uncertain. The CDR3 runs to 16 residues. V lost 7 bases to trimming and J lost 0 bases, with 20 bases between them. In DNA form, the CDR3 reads TGTGCCAGATCTTCGCAGGGGCGCTACAGCTCCTACGAGCAGTACTTC. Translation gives CARSSQGRYSSYEQYF.

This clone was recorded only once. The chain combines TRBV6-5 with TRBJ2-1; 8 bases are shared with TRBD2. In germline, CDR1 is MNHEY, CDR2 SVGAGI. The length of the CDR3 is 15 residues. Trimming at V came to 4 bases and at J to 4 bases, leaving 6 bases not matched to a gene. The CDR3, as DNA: TGTGCCAGCAGTTCCACGGGGGGGCCTTACAATGAGCAGTTCTTC. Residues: CASSSTGGPYNEQFF.

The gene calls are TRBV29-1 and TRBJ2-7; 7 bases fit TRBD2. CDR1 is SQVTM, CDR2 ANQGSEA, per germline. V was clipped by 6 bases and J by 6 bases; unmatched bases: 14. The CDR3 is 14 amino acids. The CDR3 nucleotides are TGCAGCGTGGTGAGACTAGCATATCCCCCCGAGCAGTACTTC. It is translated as CSVVRLAYPPEQYF.

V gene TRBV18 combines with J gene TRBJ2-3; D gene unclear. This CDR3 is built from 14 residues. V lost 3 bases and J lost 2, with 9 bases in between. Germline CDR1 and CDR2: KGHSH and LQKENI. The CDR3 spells CASSPVETTDTQYF. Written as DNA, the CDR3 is TGTGCCAGCTCACCTGTGGAGACCACAGATACGCAGTATTTT.